Each of the 23 T cell receptor beta chains below was sequenced from the same sample in a study of identical twins (dated by TCRdb to the mid-2010s). Library generation was performed with 5' RACE. For sequencing, an Illumina HiSeq 2000 was employed. TCRdb trimmed the raw reads at Q25, called clones with MiXCR and kept productive beta chains. Rows matching on CDR3 protein sequence are summarized as one entry with the most common DNA and genes. This sample lists around 530,000 distinct CDR3 sequences; about 16% were detected once. The ten most abundant clones make up more than 0.4% of the sample. The sample was also linked to a second study, of yellow fever vaccine responses in identical twins.

Material for sequencing was CD4+ T cells sorted from blood. These receptors were taken from a woman aged 18-29 years in good health.

The gene calls are TRBV28 and TRBJ1-2; a possible D gene is TRBD1 (6 bases). The CDR3 spans 11 residues. Per the germline V gene, CDR1 is MDHEN and CDR2 is SYDVKM. Trimming removed 7 bases from V and 8 bases from J, with 11 bases in between. This chain's CDR3 is CASTAGAGYTF. The CDR3 DNA is TGTGCCAGCACGGCAGGGGCCGGCTACACCTTC.

This clonotype was observed at least ten times. Here the CDR3 reads CASSQAGGTDTQYF. CDR3 sequence (DNA): TGTGCCAGCAGCCAAGCGGGGGGCACAGATACGCAGTATTTT. The rearrangement links TRBV7-9 to TRBJ2-3; TRBD2 matches 8 bases. CDR1 and CDR2 from the germline V gene are SEHNR and FQNEAQ (reference sequence). The CDR3 runs 14 residues. The V segment lost 5 bases and the J segment 1 base; nucleotides outside the gene matches: 2.

The chain recombines TRBV19 with TRBJ2-1, with 9 nucleotides matching TRBD2. Germline values: CDR1 LNHDA, CDR2 SQIVND (reference sequence). The CDR3 is made up of 17 amino acids. Trimming cost V 1 base and J 5 bases; bases outside gene matches: 9. The DNA of the CDR3 is TGTGCCAGTAGTATAGGCAATAGCGGGGGCCTAAACAATGAGCAGTTCTTC. Translating it yields CASSIGNSGGLNNEQFF.

This clonotype has more than one count but fewer than ten. The chain is built from TRBV11-2 and TRBJ2-7; TRBD1 matches 8 bases. CDR1 is SGHAT and CDR2 is FQNNGV in the germline V gene. Trimming took 1 base from V and 9 from J; bases not matched to a gene: 8. CDR3 length equals 14 residues. The CDR3 DNA is TGTGCCAGCAGCTTAGCTACAGGGGGAACAGGGCAGTACGTC. Protein product: CASSLATGGTGQYV.

This clonotype was found many times. CDR3: CASRGRPDTGELFF. The CDR3 coding sequence is TGTGCCAGCCGGGGCAGGCCGGACACCGGGGAGCTGTTTTTT. The rearrangement joins TRBV3-1 to TRBJ2-2; D possibly matches TRBD1 or TRBD2 (5 bases each). The CDR3 consists of 14 residues. CDR1 is LGHDT, CDR2 YNNKEL, per germline (reference sequence). V lost 8 bases, J lost 3 bases, and 13 bases lay in between.

This clonotype was observed at least ten times. V gene TRBV5-5 combines with J gene TRBJ2-2; a possible D gene is TRBD2 (5 bases). The CDR3 has 16 residues. The V end was cut by 4 bases, the J end by 0 bases, with 13 bases between. CDR1 and CDR2 (germline): SGHKS, YYEKEE (reference sequence). DNA for the CDR3: TGTGCCAGCAGCGAGGGAGCGACTCCGAACACCGGGGAGCTGTTTTTT. Its protein is CASSEGATPNTGELFF.

The V and J genes are TRBV10-3 and TRBJ2-6; no firm D call. V lost 2 bases, J lost 11 bases, and 7 bases lay in between. The length of the CDR3 is 12 residues. CDR1 ENHRY and CDR2 SYGVKD come from the germline V gene. CDR3 loop: CAISEPGDVLTF. DNA of the CDR3: TGTGCCATCAGTGAGCCCGGAGACGTCCTGACTTTC.

The chain has TRBV4-1 and TRBJ2-4; TRBD2 aligns across 8 bases. The length of the CDR3 is 16 residues. CDR1 and CDR2 (germline): MGHRA, YSYEKL. The V and J ends lost 8 bases and 4 bases, in that order; junction bases with no gene match: 13. CDR3 amino acids: CASAAPTSDYKNIQYF. The CDR3 DNA is TGCGCCAGCGCCGCGCCGACTAGCGACTATAAAAACATTCAGTACTTC.

This chain connects TRBV5-1 to TRBJ2-5; tentative D call: TRBD1 (5 bases). The germline V gene encodes CDR1 SGHRS and CDR2 YFSETQ. CDR3 length: 13 amino acids. Trimming left V 1 base short and J 4 bases short, with 8 bases between. CDR3 protein: CASSLPGSETQYF. The CDR3 DNA follows: TGCGCCAGCAGCTTGCCAGGGTCAGAGACCCAGTACTTC.

The rearrangement links TRBV12-3 or TRBV12-4 to TRBJ2-1; 8 nucleotides line up with TRBD2. The CDR3 runs 15 residues. Trimming took 1 base from V and 5 from J; bases not matched to a gene: 4. CDR3 sequence (DNA): TGTGCCAGCAGTTTAGGGGGACTAGACCACAATGAGCAGTTCTTC. As protein: CASSLGGLDHNEQFF.

The chain combines TRBV12-3 or TRBV12-4 with TRBJ2-3; 7 bases align to TRBD2. This CDR3 is 15 amino acids long. V gave up 5 bases and J gave up 1 base; unmatched junction bases: 6. CDR3 bases: TGTGCCAGCAGTCCAACTAGCGCGCGCACAGATACGCAGTATTTT. As protein: CASSPTSARTDTQYF.

This clonotype showed up just a few times. DNA of the CDR3: TGTGCCAGCAGCCCCCCCGCTACAGGGGGCGAATATACGCAGTATTTT. This codes for CASSPPATGGEYTQYF. The rearrangement joins TRBV7-9 to TRBJ2-3, with TRBD1 matching over 9 bases. The germline V gene encodes CDR1 SEHNR and CDR2 FQNEAQ (reference sequence). V was pared by 5 bases and J by 7 bases, with 13 bases of the junction left unmatched. CDR3 size: 16 residues. The full variable domain, completed using reference TRBV7-9 and TRBJ2-3, is DTGVSQNPRHKITKRGQNVTFRCDPISEHNRLYWYRQTLGQGPEFLTYFQNEAQLEKSRLLSDRFSAERPKGSFSTLEIQRTEQGDSAMYLCASSPPATGGEYTQYFGPGTRLTVL.

This clonotype was recorded many times. This chain joins TRBV5-6 and TRBJ1-1; the D is unclear. V lost 4 bases and J 1 base, leaving 5 bases between the germline ends. CDR1 and CDR2 from the germline V gene are SGHDT and YYEEEE. The CDR3 runs to 12 residues. The CDR3, as DNA: TGTGCCAGCAGCCGGTGGAACACTGAAGCTTTCTTT. This sequence encodes CASSRWNTEAFF.

The chain is built from TRBV6-1 and TRBJ2-3; D is unclear. The CDR3 runs 13 residues. The ends were cut back, 0 bases at V and 11 bases at J, with 12 bases in the middle. The germline gives CDR1 MNHNS, CDR2 SASEGT. The chain's CDR3 is CASSEAVGLMQYF. In nucleotides, the CDR3 is TGTGCCAGCAGTGAAGCGGTCGGGTTGATGCAGTATTTT.

In its sample, this clonotype was seen once. The V call is TRBV5-1, the J call TRBJ2-3; no firm D call. V shed 4 bases and J shed 4 bases, with 16 bases lying between them. CDR1 and CDR2 (germline): SGHRS, YFSETQ. The CDR3 runs 15 residues. The CDR3 DNA is TGCGCCAGCAGCCAGAGAGGCGCCGAGGCAGATACGCAGTATTTT. It is translated as CASSQRGAEADTQYF.

The CDR3 DNA follows: TGCAGTGCTAGTGGTGCTAGCGCCTTGAGCTCCTACAATGAGCAGTTCTTC. Encoded protein: CSASGASALSSYNEQFF. The chain is built from TRBV20-1 and TRBJ2-1; possibly TRBD2 for D (6 bases). Trimming shortened V by 3 bases and J by 0 bases, and 18 bases separated the two germline ends. CDR1 is DFQATT and CDR2 is SNEGSKA in the germline V gene (reference sequence). This CDR3 comprises 17 residues.

This clonotype has only a few counts. The chain joins TRBV15 to TRBJ2-2; 8 nucleotides line up with TRBD1. The V gene end was trimmed by 5 bases and the J gene end by 6 bases; junction bases not matched to a gene: 8. Germline CDR1 reads LNHNV; CDR2 reads YYDKDF (reference sequence). The CDR3 has 15 residues. The CDR3 DNA reads TGTGCCACCAGCCGAACGGACAGGGTTCCCGGGGAGCTGTTTTTT. Protein: CATSRTDRVPGELFF. The full variable domain, with the rest looked up from reference TRBV15 and TRBJ2-2, is DAMVIQNPRYQVTQFGKPVTLSCSQTLNHNVMYWYQQKSSQAPKLLFHYYDKDFNNEADTPDNFQSRRPNTSFCFLDIRSPGLGDTAMYLCATSRTDRVPGELFFGEGSRLTVL.

This clonotype was seen ten or more times. The rearrangement links TRBV29-1 to TRBJ1-3; D is unclear. The CDR3 extends over 11 amino acids. From germline, CDR1 is SQVTM and CDR2 ANQGSEA. V lost 4 bases, J lost 3 bases, and 4 bases lay in between. The CDR3 loop reads CSVGNGNTIYF. The CDR3, as DNA: TGCAGCGTTGGGAATGGAAACACCATATATTTT.

This clonotype has a handful of counts. This chain links TRBV28 with TRBJ2-3; D is uncertain. The CDR3 runs to 14 residues. V lost 8 bases and J lost 2, with 14 bases in between. From germline, CDR1 is MDHEN and CDR2 SYDVKM. CDR3 nucleotides: TGTGCCAGCCAGACACCCACTTTCACAGATACGCAGTATTTT. It yields the protein CASQTPTFTDTQYF.

This clonotype was counted only a few times. J is TRBJ2-7 and V is TRBV20-1; tentative D call: TRBD2 (5 bases). The CDR3 runs to 14 residues. Germline assignment: CDR1 DFQATT and CDR2 SNEGSKA (reference sequence). The V and J ends lost 1 base and 3 bases respectively, with 13 bases between them. The CDR3 spells CSARAGLSFYEQYF. In nucleotides, the CDR3 is TGCAGTGCTAGAGCCGGACTTTCGTTCTACGAGCAGTACTTC.

CDR3 bases: TGTGCCAGCAGCTTAGGTTCACTAGCGGGGTTGGGTGAGCAGTTCTTC. Translating it yields CASSLGSLAGLGEQFF. The chain carries TRBV7-6 and TRBJ2-1, with 10 bases lining up with TRBD2. The germline CDR1 and CDR2 sequences are SGHVS and FNYEAQ. This CDR3 is 16 amino acids long. V dropped 1 base and J dropped 9; count of bases not matched to a gene: 9.

This clonotype was seen many times. The rearrangement uses TRBV10-3 and TRBJ2-7; 8 bases match TRBD1. V lost 6 bases, J lost 2 bases, and 9 bases stayed unmatched. The germline V gene has CDR1 ENHRY and CDR2 SYGVKD. The CDR3 is 15 amino acids. CDR3 sequence (DNA): TGTGCCATCAGCCTTGGACAGGGAAGCACCTACGAGCAGTACTTC. It is translated as CAISLGQGSTYEQYF.

This clonotype was detected a few times. The rearrangement links TRBV20-1 to TRBJ2-1, with TRBD2 matching 10 bases. Unmatched junction bases numbered 7, after V lost 3 bases and J lost 8 bases. CDR1 DFQATT and CDR2 SNEGSKA come from the germline V gene (reference sequence). The CDR3 consists of 14 residues. CDR3 in amino acids: CSARASGRVDEQFF. The CDR3 DNA follows: TGCAGTGCTAGGGCTAGCGGGAGAGTCGATGAGCAGTTCTTC.